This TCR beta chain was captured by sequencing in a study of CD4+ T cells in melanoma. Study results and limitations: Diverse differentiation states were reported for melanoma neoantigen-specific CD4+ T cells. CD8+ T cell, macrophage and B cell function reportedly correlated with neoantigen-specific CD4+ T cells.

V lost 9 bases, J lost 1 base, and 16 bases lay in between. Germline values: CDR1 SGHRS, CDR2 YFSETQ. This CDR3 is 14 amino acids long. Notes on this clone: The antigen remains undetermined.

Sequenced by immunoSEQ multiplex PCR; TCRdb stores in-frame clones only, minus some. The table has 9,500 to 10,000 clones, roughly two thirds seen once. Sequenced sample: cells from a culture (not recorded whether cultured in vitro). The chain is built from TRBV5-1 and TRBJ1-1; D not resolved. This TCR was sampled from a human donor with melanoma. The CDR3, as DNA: TGCGCCACCAGGACCCATACAGCGAACACTGAAGCTTTCTTT. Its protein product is CATRTHTANTEAFF.